This TCR beta chain was recovered during a study of blood T cell repertoires in COVID-19. The CDR3 loop spans 13 amino acids. Germline CDR1 is LGHNA and CDR2 is YSLEER. V lost 2 bases, J lost 12 bases, and 6 bases stayed unmatched. TCRdb's copy holds only in-frame clones and misses some; the assay was immunoSEQ multiplex PCR. This sample has around 88,000 clones, with 65% to 85% found just once. This TCR was sampled from a man aged 60 to 69 with acute or convalescent COVID-19. The sample comprised peripheral blood. The J gene is TRBJ2-1, the V gene TRBV4-3, with 8 nucleotides matching TRBD2. The CDR3 reads CASSQSGGLGQFF. The CDR3 nucleotides read TGCGCCAGCAGCCAAAGCGGGGGCCTTGGGCAGTTCTTC.